This TCR beta chain was identified in a study of beta chain features in type 1 diabetes. Notes on the study in general: TCRB CDR3 length was moderately but significantly reduced in all four CD4+ subsets of Type 1 diabetes patients.

Comments on this clone: Its antigen is unidentified.

The entirety of the isolated RNA underwent reverse transcription, so expressed TCRB transcripts were sequenced. Produced via immunoSEQ multiplex PCR; TCRdb's table is partial and in-frame only. The table includes roughly 250,000 clones, around 21% detected once. The CDR3 covers 15 residues. In germline, CDR1 is SGHRS, CDR2 YFSETQ. V lost 4 bases, J lost 4 bases, and 11 bases stayed unmatched. The sequenced sample was naive CD4+ T cells from blood. The sequence came from a woman aged 40 to 50 with type 1 diabetes. This chain joins TRBV5-1 and TRBJ2-7, with 7 bases fitting TRBD1. The CDR3 protein is CASSLTGQLIYEQYF. CDR3 nucleotide sequence: TGCGCCAGCAGCCTTACGGGACAGCTTATTTACGAGCAGTACTTC.